The entry below gives a single T cell receptor beta chain sequence along with its context. Its antigen is not known. The source of the sample is a study of T cell repertoires in cytomegalovirus infection. Study as a whole: Well-studied HLA-B-restricted CMV epitopes were used in the study alongside recently identified HLA-C-restricted ones. Indications came from public TCR beta signatures; they pointed to CMV infection and to a matching HLA type.

Broader study findings: Dominating the ex vivo response were TCR beta clonotypes that were CMV-specific and HLA-C-restricted.

TCRdb itself ran the reads through MiXCR, one entry per CDR3 protein. The sample records 75,000 to 100,000 distinct CDR3 sequences, 25% to 30% being singletons. CDR3 length: 15 amino acids. V shed 6 bases and J 6 bases; nucleotides not matched to a gene: 11. The germline V gene encodes CDR1 DFQATT and CDR2 SNEGSKA (reference sequence). The sequencing here drew on CD8+ T cells from cultured PBMCs, taken from culture after CMV antigen stimulation. The clonotype was recovered from a human donor in good health (CMV status not recorded). Some clones in this sample may be carry-over from other donors' samples. This chain links TRBV20-1 with TRBJ2-1; 10 bases map to TRBD2. The CDR3: CSAPLGLAGVNEQFF. The CDR3 region has the DNA TGCAGTGCCCCCCTCGGGCTAGCGGGGGTCAATGAGCAGTTCTTC.